These 5 T cell receptor beta chains were sequenced from one sample in a study of blood T cells in healthy people across ages. The second PCR ran roughly 7 to 11 cycles with a sample-barcoded 5' primer and J-beta primers. TCRdb reanalysed the 5' RACE reads using MiXCR and keeps one entry per CDR3 protein. The sample contains some 1.5 million distinct CDR3 sequences, less than 45% of which appear only once. Specimen: blood. These receptors were collected from a young woman in good health.

The V gene is TRBV20-1, the J gene TRBJ1-5; D gene ambiguous. The CDR3 is made up of 14 amino acids. V was trimmed by 5 bases and J by 0 bases, leaving 11 bases between them. Germline assignment: CDR1 DFQATT and CDR2 SNEGSKA (reference sequence). The CDR3: CSAGWGYSNQPQHF. The CDR3 DNA reads TGCAGTGCTGGGTGGGGTTATAGCAATCAGCCCCAGCATTTT.

As DNA, the CDR3 is TGTGCCAGCAGCCTAAAGGCAATCGATGGGAACATTCAGTACTTC. It specifies CASSLKAIDGNIQYF. The rearrangement uses TRBV5-8 and TRBJ2-4; the D is unclear. The CDR3 is 15 amino acids. Per the germline V gene, CDR1 is SGHTS and CDR2 is YDEGEE. V lost 4 bases and J lost 7, with 18 bases in between.

This clonotype appeared a few times. This chain connects TRBV7-2 to TRBJ2-3; D remains unclear. This CDR3 has 14 residues. Trimming stripped 4 bases from V and 6 bases from J, with 14 bases between. From germline, CDR1 is SGHTA and CDR2 FQGNSA. CDR3 in amino acids: CASSSDSGWDTQYF. CDR3 nucleotide sequence: TGTGCCAGCAGCTCTGACTCGGGCTGGGATACGCAGTATTTT.

The J gene is TRBJ2-1, the V gene TRBV7-9, with a weak D call TRBD2 (6 bases). V lost 5 bases and J lost 8, with 19 bases in between. CDR3 size: 15 residues. In germline, CDR1 is SEHNR, CDR2 FQNEAQ (reference sequence). The CDR3: CASSALSQGGYEQFF. The CDR3, as DNA: TGTGCCAGCAGCGCCCTATCCCAAGGAGGGTATGAGCAGTTCTTC.

The chain uses TRBV20-1 and TRBJ2-3; D could derive from TRBD1 or TRBD2 (5 bases each). CDR1 is DFQATT, CDR2 SNEGSKA, per germline (reference sequence). The CDR3 loop spans 13 amino acids. V was trimmed by 5 bases and J by 2 bases, leaving 11 bases between them. The chain's CDR3 is CSAQGDLTDTQYF. CDR3 coding DNA: TGCAGTGCTCAAGGGGACCTCACAGATACGCAGTATTTT.